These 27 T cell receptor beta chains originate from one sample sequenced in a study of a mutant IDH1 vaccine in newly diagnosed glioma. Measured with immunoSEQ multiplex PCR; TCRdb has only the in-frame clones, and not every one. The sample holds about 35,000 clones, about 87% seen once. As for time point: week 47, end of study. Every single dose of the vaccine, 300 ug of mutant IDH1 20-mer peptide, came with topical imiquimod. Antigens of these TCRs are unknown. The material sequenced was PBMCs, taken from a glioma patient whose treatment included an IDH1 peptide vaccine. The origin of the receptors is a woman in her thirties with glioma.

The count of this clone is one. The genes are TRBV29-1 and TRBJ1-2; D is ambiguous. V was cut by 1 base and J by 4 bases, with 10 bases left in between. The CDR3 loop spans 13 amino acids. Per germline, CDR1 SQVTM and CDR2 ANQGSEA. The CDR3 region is CSVEGLGGYGYTF. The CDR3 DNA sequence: TGCAGCGTTGAAGGTTTAGGAGGCTATGGCTACACCTTC.

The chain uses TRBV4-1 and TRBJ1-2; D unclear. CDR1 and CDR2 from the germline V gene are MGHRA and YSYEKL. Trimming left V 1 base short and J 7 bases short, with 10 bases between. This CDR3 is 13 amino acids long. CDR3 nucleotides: TGCGCCAGCAGCCAAGCTCAGGTCCCTGGCTACACCTTC. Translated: CASSQAQVPGYTF.

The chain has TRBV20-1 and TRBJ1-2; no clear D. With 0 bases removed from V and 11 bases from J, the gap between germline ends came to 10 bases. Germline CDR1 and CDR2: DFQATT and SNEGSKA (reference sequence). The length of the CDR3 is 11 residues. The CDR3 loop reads CSARDPSGYTF. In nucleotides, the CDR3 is TGCAGTGCTAGAGATCCCTCCGGGTACACCTTC.

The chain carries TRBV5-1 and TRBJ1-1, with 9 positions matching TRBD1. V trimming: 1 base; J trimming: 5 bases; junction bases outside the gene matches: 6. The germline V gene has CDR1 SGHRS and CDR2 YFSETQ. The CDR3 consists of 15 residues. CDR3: CASSLNTGGPTEAFF. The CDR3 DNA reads TGCGCCAGCAGCTTGAACACAGGGGGCCCAACTGAAGCTTTCTTT.

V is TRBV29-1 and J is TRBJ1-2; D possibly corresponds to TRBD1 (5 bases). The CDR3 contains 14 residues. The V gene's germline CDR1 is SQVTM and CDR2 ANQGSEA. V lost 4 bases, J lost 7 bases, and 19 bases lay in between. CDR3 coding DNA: TGCAGCGTTGGGGTTGGGGCCGGTTCTTCTGGCTACACCTTC. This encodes CSVGVGAGSSGYTF.

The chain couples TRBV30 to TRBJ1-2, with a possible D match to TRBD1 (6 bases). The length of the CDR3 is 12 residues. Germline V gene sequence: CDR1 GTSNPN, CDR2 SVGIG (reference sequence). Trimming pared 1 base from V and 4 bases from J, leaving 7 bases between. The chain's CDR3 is CAWSGTAYGYTF. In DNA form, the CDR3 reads TGTGCCTGGAGTGGGACAGCCTATGGCTACACCTTC. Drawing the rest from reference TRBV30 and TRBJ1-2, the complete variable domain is SQTIHQWPATLVQPVGSPLSLECTVEGTSNPNLYWYRQAAGRGLQLLFYSVGIGQISSEVPQNLSASRPQDRQFILSSKKLLLSDSGFYLCAWSGTAYGYTFGSGTRLTVV.

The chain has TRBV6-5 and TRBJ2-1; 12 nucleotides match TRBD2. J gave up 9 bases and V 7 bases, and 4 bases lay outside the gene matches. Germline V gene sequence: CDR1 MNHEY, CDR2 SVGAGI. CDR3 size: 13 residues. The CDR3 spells CASKLAGGGEQFF. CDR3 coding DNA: TGTGCCAGCAAGCTAGCGGGGGGGGGTGAGCAGTTCTTC.

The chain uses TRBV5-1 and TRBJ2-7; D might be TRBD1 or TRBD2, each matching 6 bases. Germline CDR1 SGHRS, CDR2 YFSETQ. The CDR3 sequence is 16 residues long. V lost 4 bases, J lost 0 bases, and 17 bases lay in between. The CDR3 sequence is CASSPEGGGFSYEQYF. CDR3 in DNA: TGCGCCAGCAGCCCGGAGGGGGGCGGGTTCTCCTACGAGCAGTACTTC.

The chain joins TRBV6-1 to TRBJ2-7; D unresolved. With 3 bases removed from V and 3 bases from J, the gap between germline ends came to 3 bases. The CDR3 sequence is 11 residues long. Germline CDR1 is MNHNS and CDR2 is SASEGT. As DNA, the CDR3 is TGTGCCAGCAGTGACCTCTACGAGCAGTACTTC. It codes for CASSDLYEQYF.

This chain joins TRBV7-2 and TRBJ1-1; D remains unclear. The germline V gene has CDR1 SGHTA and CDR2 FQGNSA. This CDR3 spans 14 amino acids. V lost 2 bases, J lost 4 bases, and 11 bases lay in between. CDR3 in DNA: TGTGCCAGCAGCTTAAAGGGTCAAGGCACTGAAGCTTTCTTT. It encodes CASSLKGQGTEAFF.

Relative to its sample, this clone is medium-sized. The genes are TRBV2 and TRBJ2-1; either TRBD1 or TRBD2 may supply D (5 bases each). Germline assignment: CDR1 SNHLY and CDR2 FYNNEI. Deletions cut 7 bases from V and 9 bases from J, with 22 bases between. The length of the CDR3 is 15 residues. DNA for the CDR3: TGTGCCAGCACCCCGGGGCAGGTTCACCCGAGTGAGCAGTTCTTC. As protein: CASTPGQVHPSEQFF. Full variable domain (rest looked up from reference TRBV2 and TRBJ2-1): EPEVTQTPSHQVTQMGQEVILRCVPISNHLYFYWYRQILGQKVEFLVSFYNNEISEKSEIFDDQFSVERPDGSNFTLKIRSTKLEDSAMYFCASTPGQVHPSEQFFGPGTRLTVL.

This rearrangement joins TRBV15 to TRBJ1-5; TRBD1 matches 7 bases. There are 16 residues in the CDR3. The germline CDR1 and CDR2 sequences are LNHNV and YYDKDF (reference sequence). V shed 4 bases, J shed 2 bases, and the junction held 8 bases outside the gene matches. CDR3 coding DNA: TGTGCCACCAGCATACGAGGGGGCTGGGGCAATCAGCCCCAGCATTTT. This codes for CATSIRGGWGNQPQHF. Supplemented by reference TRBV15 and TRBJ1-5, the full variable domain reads DAMVIQNPRYQVTQFGKPVTLSCSQTLNHNVMYWYQQKSSQAPKLLFHYYDKDFNNEADTPDNFQSRRPNTSFCFLDIRSPGLGDTAMYLCATSIRGGWGNQPQHFGDGTRLSIL.

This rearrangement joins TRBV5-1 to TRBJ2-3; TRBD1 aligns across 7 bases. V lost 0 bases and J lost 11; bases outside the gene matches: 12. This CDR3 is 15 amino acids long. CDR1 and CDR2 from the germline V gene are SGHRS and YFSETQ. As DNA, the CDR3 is TGCGCCAGCAGCTTGGAGACAGGGTCCGTCGGCGGGCAGTATTTT. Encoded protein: CASSLETGSVGGQYF.

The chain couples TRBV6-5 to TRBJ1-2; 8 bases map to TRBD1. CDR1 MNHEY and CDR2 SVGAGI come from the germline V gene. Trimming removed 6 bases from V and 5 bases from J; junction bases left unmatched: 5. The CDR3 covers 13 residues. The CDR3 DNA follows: TGTGCCAGCAGCTCAGGGGGCGGTTATGGCTACACCTTC. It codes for CASSSGGGYGYTF.

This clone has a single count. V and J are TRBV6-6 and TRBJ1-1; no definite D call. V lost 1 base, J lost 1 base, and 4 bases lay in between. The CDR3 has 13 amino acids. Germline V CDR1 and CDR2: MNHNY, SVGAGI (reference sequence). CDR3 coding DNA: TGTGCCAGCAGTTACTTCGAGAACACTGAAGCTTTCTTT. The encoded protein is CASSYFENTEAFF.

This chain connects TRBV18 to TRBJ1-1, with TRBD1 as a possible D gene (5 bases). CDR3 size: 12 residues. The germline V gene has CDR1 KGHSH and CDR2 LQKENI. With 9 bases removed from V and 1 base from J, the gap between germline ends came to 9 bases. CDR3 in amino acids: CASNGGNTEAFF. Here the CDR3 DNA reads TGTGCCAGTAACGGGGGGAACACTGAAGCTTTCTTT. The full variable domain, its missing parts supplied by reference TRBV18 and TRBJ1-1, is NAGVMQNPRHLVRRRGQEARLRCSPMKGHSHVYWYRQLPEEGLKFMVYLQKENIIDESGMPKERFSAEFPKEGPSILRIQQVVRGDSAAYFCASNGGNTEAFFGQGTRLTVV.

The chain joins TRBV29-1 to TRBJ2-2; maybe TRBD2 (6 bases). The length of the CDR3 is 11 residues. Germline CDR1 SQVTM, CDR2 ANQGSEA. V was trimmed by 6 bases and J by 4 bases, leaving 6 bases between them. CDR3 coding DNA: TGCAGCGTGGAGGGCACCGGGGAGCTGTTTTTT. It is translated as CSVEGTGELFF.

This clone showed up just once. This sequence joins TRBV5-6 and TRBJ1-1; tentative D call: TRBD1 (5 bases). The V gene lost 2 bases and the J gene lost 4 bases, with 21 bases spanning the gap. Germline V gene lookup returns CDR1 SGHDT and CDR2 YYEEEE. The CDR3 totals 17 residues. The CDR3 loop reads CASSFLSRTGKGTEAFF. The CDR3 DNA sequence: TGTGCCAGCAGCTTCCTTTCCCGTACAGGAAAGGGCACTGAAGCTTTCTTT.

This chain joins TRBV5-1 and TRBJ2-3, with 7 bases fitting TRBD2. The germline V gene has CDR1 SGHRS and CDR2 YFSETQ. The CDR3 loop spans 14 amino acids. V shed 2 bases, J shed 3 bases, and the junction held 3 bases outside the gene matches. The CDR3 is CASSFGGMTDTQYF. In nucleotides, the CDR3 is TGCGCCAGCAGCTTCGGGGGGATGACAGATACGCAGTATTTT.

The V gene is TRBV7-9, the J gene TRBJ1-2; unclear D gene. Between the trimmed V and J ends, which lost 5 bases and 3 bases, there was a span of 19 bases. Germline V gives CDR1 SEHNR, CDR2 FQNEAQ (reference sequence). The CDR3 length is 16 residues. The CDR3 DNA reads TGTGCCAGCAGCATACCGCTAGGGAGACGGGACTATGGCTACACCTTC. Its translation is CASSIPLGRRDYGYTF.

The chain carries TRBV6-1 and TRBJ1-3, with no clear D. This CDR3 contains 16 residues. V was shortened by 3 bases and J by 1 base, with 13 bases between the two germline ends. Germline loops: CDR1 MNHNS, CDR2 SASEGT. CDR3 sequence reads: CASSDLAELSGNTIYF. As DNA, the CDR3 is TGTGCCAGCAGTGACCTAGCAGAACTTTCTGGAAACACCATATATTTT.

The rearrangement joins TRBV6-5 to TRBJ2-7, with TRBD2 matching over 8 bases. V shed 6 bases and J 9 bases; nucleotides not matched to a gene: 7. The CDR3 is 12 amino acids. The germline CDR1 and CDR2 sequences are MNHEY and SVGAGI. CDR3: CASSGGDSGQYF. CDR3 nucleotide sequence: TGTGCCAGCAGCGGGGGGGATTCTGGGCAGTACTTC.

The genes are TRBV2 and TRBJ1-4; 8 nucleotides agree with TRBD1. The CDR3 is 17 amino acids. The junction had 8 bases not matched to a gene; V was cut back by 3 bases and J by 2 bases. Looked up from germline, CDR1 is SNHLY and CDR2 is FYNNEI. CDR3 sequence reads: CASSEGRGRFTNEKLFF. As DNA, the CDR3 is TGTGCCAGCAGTGAGGGCAGGGGGCGATTTACTAATGAAAAACTGTTTTTT. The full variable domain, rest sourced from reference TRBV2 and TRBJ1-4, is EPEVTQTPSHQVTQMGQEVILRCVPISNHLYFYWYRQILGQKVEFLVSFYNNEISEKSEIFDDQFSVERPDGSNFTLKIRSTKLEDSAMYFCASSEGRGRFTNEKLFFGSGTQLSVL.

The CDR3 DNA reads as TGTGCCAGTACCTCCCCGACAGGGGCATACACCGGGGAGCTGTTTTTT. Translating gives CASTSPTGAYTGELFF. V gene TRBV19 combines with J gene TRBJ2-2; 8 bases agree with TRBD1. Losses at the gene ends were 7 bases for V and 3 bases for J; bases not matched to a gene: 10. The germline CDR1 and CDR2 sequences are LNHDA and SQIVND (reference sequence). This CDR3 region has 16 residues.

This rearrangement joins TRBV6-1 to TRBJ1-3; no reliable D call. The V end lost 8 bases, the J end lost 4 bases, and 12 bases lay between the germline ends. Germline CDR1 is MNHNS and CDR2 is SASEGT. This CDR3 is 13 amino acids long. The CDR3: CASLHRSGNTIYF. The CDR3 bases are TGTGCCAGCCTACATCGCTCGGGAAACACCATATATTTT.

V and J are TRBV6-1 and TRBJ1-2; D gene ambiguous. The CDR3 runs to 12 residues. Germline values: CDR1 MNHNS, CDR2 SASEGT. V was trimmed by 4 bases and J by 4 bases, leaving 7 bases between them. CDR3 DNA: TGTGCCAGCAGTGGATTAGCCTATGGCTACACCTTC. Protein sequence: CASSGLAYGYTF.

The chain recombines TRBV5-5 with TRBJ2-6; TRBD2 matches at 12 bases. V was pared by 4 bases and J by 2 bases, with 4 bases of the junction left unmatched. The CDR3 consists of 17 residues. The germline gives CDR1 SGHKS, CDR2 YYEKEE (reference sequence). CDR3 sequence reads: CASSQGLAGAGANVLTF. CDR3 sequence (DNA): TGTGCCAGCAGCCAGGGACTAGCGGGCGCTGGGGCCAACGTCCTGACTTTC.